This T cell receptor (beta chain) was sequenced during a study of glioma-infiltrating T cells. Study-level results: Non-neoplastic patients had below-expected tissue-blood divergence, while all gliomas exceeded expectation. Tissue and blood shared very few CDR3 sequences.

The iRepertoire nested amplicon-rescue multiplex PCR amplified TCR alpha and beta CDR3s from RNA. Input was roughly 85-400 ng of tissue mRNA or PBMC total RNA. TCRdb fed the multiplex PCR reads into MiXCR, producing one record per CDR3 protein. The data contain under 200,000 distinct CDR3 sequences, about 32% of them seen just once; the ten biggest clones take up 20% to 25%. At least ten counts were recorded for this clonotype. Its antigen is not known. Specimen: glioma tissue, nonneoplastic brain tissue, or PBMCs (not recorded which). The source is a human donor with low-grade glioma or glioblastoma, undergoing nonglioma brain surgery, or in good health (not recorded which).

For the CDR3, the DNA is TGTGCCAGCATATCGGAACCCTCTTTTCCGCCCCAGCATTTT. This sequence encodes CASISEPSFPPQHF. V and J are TRBV6-1 and TRBJ1-5; D unresolved. The CDR3 runs to 14 residues. Trimming removed 7 bases from V and 9 bases from J, with 19 bases in between. The germline gives CDR1 MNHNS, CDR2 SASEGT.